This is a list of T cell receptor beta chains from one sample in a study of identical twins. One entry per CDR3 protein results from TCRdb running MiXCR on the 5' RACE reads. The table has 750,000 to 950,000 distinct CDR3 sequences, 9% to 15% seen once; the top ten hold 1.5% to 2%. A further study also used this sample, focusing on yellow fever vaccine responses in identical twins.

Material for sequencing was PBMCs. Source of these receptors: a woman aged 18 to 35 in good health. Both conserved end residues are part of each CDR3. Each record gives: V gene, D gene, J gene, CDR3 protein. A D gene is named only where the DNA matches it firmly.

>TRBV3-1|.|TRBJ2-2
CASSQTAANTGELFF
>TRBV6-5|TRBD2|TRBJ2-1
CASSYWSSGGPYNEQFF
>TRBV4-1|TRBD2|TRBJ2-7
CASSQDRLAGDLSYEQYF
>TRBV25-1|.|TRBJ1-1
CASTRDPWDTEAFF
>TRBV4-2|.|TRBJ1-5
CASSQDGSSFEPQHF
>TRBV10-1|.|TRBJ2-1
CASSESHVNEQFF
>TRBV20-1|.|TRBJ2-2
CSARDLPGGGTGELFF
>TRBV19|.|TRBJ2-4
CASLGAGVGRDIQYF
>TRBV3-1|.|TRBJ2-6
CASSPRVFSGANVLTF
>TRBV7-9|.|TRBJ2-1
CASSLGLGPNEQFF
>TRBV12-3/TRBV12-4|TRBD2|TRBJ2-3
CASCNNPGLAGVGDTQYF
>TRBV12-3/TRBV12-4|.|TRBJ1-4
CASSSGTVVFF
>TRBV20-1|.|TRBJ2-1
CSARDPDGINEQFF
>TRBV9|.|TRBJ2-5
CASSVETVQETQYF
>TRBV20-1|.|TRBJ1-4
CSASLVPGLKLFF
>TRBV7-3|TRBD2|TRBJ2-1
CASSLRSGLADNEQFF
>TRBV7-9|.|TRBJ1-6
CASSQDRVINSPLHF
>TRBV10-3|TRBD1|TRBJ2-2
CAIRDTGGARIGELFF
>TRBV4-1|.|TRBJ2-5
CASSHYTQETQYF
>TRBV20-1|TRBD1|TRBJ2-2
CSARIVGQKNTGELFF